A selection of T cell receptor beta chains follows, all from one sample in a study of blood T cell repertoires in COVID-19. The protocol was immunoSEQ multiplex PCR, while the TCRdb copy is restricted to in-frame clones and leaves out a portion. The repertoire holds 75,000 to 90,000 clones, with around three quarters as singletons. The sample taken for sequencing was peripheral blood. Receptor source: a woman between 65 and 79 years old with acute or convalescent COVID-19. Each CDR3 is given with its conserved first and last residue. D genes are given only for firm matches. Some rows have no size entry. The others give once, few or many, or a class for an expanded clone.

J gene: TRBJ1-5; D gene: TRBD1; V gene: TRBV2; clone size: NA; CDR3 length: 15; CDR3 protein: CASSEGQGVGQPQHF; CDR3 DNA: TGTGCCAGCAGTGAGGGACAGGGGGTAGGTCAGCCCCAGCATTTT
J gene: TRBJ2-2; D gene: NA; V gene: TRBV5-4; clone size: NA; CDR3 length: 15; CDR3 protein: CASSSDRLNTGELFF; CDR3 DNA: TGTGCCAGCAGCTCTGACAGATTGAACACCGGGGAGCTGTTTTTT
J gene: TRBJ1-2; D gene: NA; V gene: TRBV14; clone size: NA; CDR3 length: 14; CDR3 protein: CASSGGRGIYGYTF; CDR3 DNA: TGTGCCAGCAGCGGAGGACGGGGGATCTATGGCTACACCTTC
J gene: TRBJ2-2; D gene: NA; V gene: TRBV7-6; clone size: NA; CDR3 length: 16; CDR3 protein: CASSLFSGGPTGELFF; CDR3 DNA: TGTGCCAGCAGCTTATTTTCGGGGGGCCCCACCGGGGAGCTGTTTTTT
J gene: TRBJ2-7; D gene: TRBD2; V gene: TRBV6-6; clone size: NA; CDR3 length: 15; CDR3 protein: CASSLGTSGTYEQYF; CDR3 DNA: TGTGCCAGCAGTCTCGGGACTAGCGGCACCTACGAGCAGTACTTC
J gene: TRBJ1-5; D gene: NA; V gene: TRBV23-1; clone size: NA; CDR3 length: 17; CDR3 protein: CASSQSVGGPEEQPQHF; CDR3 DNA: TGCGCCAGCAGTCAGTCCGTGGGGGGGCCGGAGGAACAGCCCCAGCATTTT
J gene: TRBJ1-1; D gene: NA; V gene: TRBV10-2; clone size: NA; CDR3 length: 12; CDR3 protein: CASSGGGTEAFF; CDR3 DNA: TGCGCCAGCAGCGGGGGAGGCACTGAAGCTTTCTTT
J gene: TRBJ2-2; D gene: TRBD1; V gene: TRBV7-6; clone size: NA; CDR3 length: 16; CDR3 protein: CASSPRTGMNTGELFF; CDR3 DNA: TGTGCCAGCAGCCCAAGGACAGGGATGAACACCGGGGAGCTGTTTTTT
J gene: TRBJ2-1; D gene: TRBD2; V gene: TRBV18; clone size: NA; CDR3 length: 15; CDR3 protein: CASSPGTLAGNEQFF; CDR3 DNA: TGTGCCAGCTCACCAGGGACTTTAGCGGGGAATGAGCAGTTCTTC
J gene: TRBJ1-1; D gene: TRBD1; V gene: TRBV4-2; clone size: NA; CDR3 length: 15; CDR3 protein: CASRTGGNSNTEAFF; CDR3 DNA: TGTGCCAGCAGGACAGGGGGCAATTCGAACACTGAAGCTTTCTTT
J gene: TRBJ2-5; D gene: TRBD1; V gene: TRBV7-8; clone size: few; CDR3 length: 15; CDR3 protein: CASSLATGGEETQYF; CDR3 DNA: TGTGCCAGCAGCTTAGCTACAGGGGGCGAAGAGACCCAGTACTTC
J gene: TRBJ1-4; D gene: NA; V gene: TRBV6-6; clone size: NA; CDR3 length: 16; CDR3 protein: CASSYLGQLFWEKLFF; CDR3 DNA: TGTGCCAGCAGTTACTTGGGACAACTATTCTGGGAAAAACTGTTTTTT
J gene: TRBJ1-5; D gene: NA; V gene: TRBV4-1; clone size: once; CDR3 length: 14; CDR3 protein: CASSQDRGGQPQHF; CDR3 DNA: TGCGCCAGCAGCCAAGATAGGGGGGGTCAGCCCCAGCATTTT
J gene: TRBJ2-7; D gene: NA; V gene: TRBV6-2/TRBV6-3; clone size: NA; CDR3 length: 12; CDR3 protein: CASSRQFYEQYF; CDR3 DNA: TGTGCCAGCAGTCGACAGTTCTACGAGCAGTACTTC